This passage covers 32 T cell receptor beta chains from one sample sequenced in a study of T cell changes during pregnancy in multiple sclerosis. Sequencing was performed with immunoSEQ multiplex PCR; in TCRdb, only in-frame clones are kept and a portion is missing. This table has about 24,000 clones, approximately 90% appearing once. The material was CD4+ T cells from peripheral blood mononuclear cells, obtained in the first trimester of pregnancy. The receptor source for this set is a female donor in good health, enrolled as a control in a pregnancy study.

The rearrangement uses TRBV5-1 and TRBJ2-6; 7 bases align to TRBD1. The CDR3 loop spans 17 amino acids. Germline lookup yields CDR1 SGHRS and CDR2 YFSETQ. V shed 4 bases, J shed 0 bases, and the junction held 7 bases outside the gene matches. CDR3 residues: CASSQGTANSGANVLTF. The CDR3 nucleotides are TGCGCCAGCAGCCAAGGGACAGCGAACTCTGGGGCCAACGTCCTGACTTTC.

The rearrangement joins TRBV6-1 to TRBJ1-5; 9 nucleotides match TRBD1. The ends lost 6 bases at V and 7 bases at J; junction bases unmatched: 4. Germline V CDR1 and CDR2: MNHNS, SASEGT. The CDR3 runs 13 residues. The CDR3 sequence: CASRGQGQQPQHF. In DNA, the CDR3 is TGTGCCAGCAGGGGACAGGGCCAACAGCCCCAGCATTTT.

The rearrangement uses TRBV9 and TRBJ2-3, with 7 nucleotides matching TRBD1. V shed 0 bases, J shed 1 base, and the junction held 5 bases outside the gene matches. The germline CDR1 and CDR2 sequences are SGDLS and YYNGEE. The CDR3 spans 16 residues. The CDR3 DNA is TGTGCCAGCAGCGTAGGACAGGGAATAGGCACAGATACGCAGTATTTT. It translates to CASSVGQGIGTDTQYF.

This clone was counted once. J is TRBJ1-3 and V is TRBV10-3, with TRBD1 as a possible D gene (5 bases). This CDR3 spans 15 amino acids. Germline CDR1 ENHRY, CDR2 SYGVKD. V was pared by 6 bases and J by 4 bases, with 16 bases between. CDR3: CAISWGGRAGNTIYF. The DNA for the CDR3 is TGTGCCATCAGCTGGGGCGGACGGGCCGGAAACACCATATATTTT.

The rearrangement uses TRBV19 and TRBJ1-2; D remains unclear. The ends were cut back, 5 bases at V and 6 bases at J, with 22 bases in the middle. The germline CDR1 and CDR2 sequences are LNHDA and SQIVND (reference sequence). The length of the CDR3 is 16 residues. The CDR3 sequence is CASSPSRTAWGDGYTF. As DNA, the CDR3 is TGTGCCAGTAGTCCCTCCCGGACTGCCTGGGGTGATGGCTACACCTTC.

This chain links TRBV2 with TRBJ1-2; no clear D. This CDR3 contains 16 residues. V was shortened by 3 bases and J by 2 bases, with 16 bases between the two germline ends. From germline, CDR1 is SNHLY and CDR2 FYNNEI. CDR3: CASSDPKLPPNYGYTF. The CDR3 DNA reads TGTGCCAGCAGTGATCCAAAACTCCCCCCAAACTATGGCTACACCTTC.

This chain uses TRBV19 with TRBJ1-1; D unclear. Germline CDR1 reads LNHDA; CDR2 reads SQIVND (reference sequence). V lost 5 bases and J lost 1, with 5 bases in between. This CDR3 spans 12 amino acids. CDR3 region: CASSLRNTEAFF. The CDR3 nucleotides are TGTGCCAGTAGTCTGCGGAACACTGAAGCTTTCTTT.

V usage is TRBV4-1 and J usage is TRBJ1-2; 7 bases align to TRBD1. V dropped 4 bases and J dropped 4; count of bases not matched to a gene: 6. The CDR3 runs to 14 residues. Germline assignment: CDR1 MGHRA and CDR2 YSYEKL. DNA of the CDR3: TGCGCCAGCAGCCGTCCGGGACAGACCTATGGCTACACCTTC. Protein product: CASSRPGQTYGYTF.

The rearrangement joins TRBV13 to TRBJ2-7; D perhaps matches TRBD2 (5 bases). Trimming removed 3 bases from V and 5 bases from J, with 14 bases in between. The CDR3 sequence is 14 residues long. Germline V gives CDR1 PRHDT, CDR2 FYEKMQ (reference sequence). The CDR3 coding sequence is TGTGCCAGCAGCTTCGTCAGGTCGGGGAACGAGCAGTACTTC. Its protein is CASSFVRSGNEQYF.

The chain joins TRBV5-1 to TRBJ2-1; 11 nucleotides line up with TRBD2. The CDR3 is 16 amino acids. Trimming at V came to 3 bases and at J to 2 bases, leaving 4 bases not matched to a gene. Germline values: CDR1 SGHRS, CDR2 YFSETQ. The CDR3, as DNA: TGCGCCAGCAGCTCGGGACTAGCGGCCACCTACAATGAGCAGTTCTTC. It translates to CASSSGLAATYNEQFF.

This chain links TRBV5-1 with TRBJ2-1; D uncertain. The V and J ends lost 3 bases and 0 bases respectively, with 10 bases between them. The germline V gene has CDR1 SGHRS and CDR2 YFSETQ. There are 15 residues in the CDR3. The chain's CDR3 is CASSSLRPSYNEQFF. CDR3 DNA sequence: TGCGCCAGCAGCTCCCTCCGTCCCTCCTACAATGAGCAGTTCTTC.

The gene calls are TRBV29-1 and TRBJ2-5; a weak D match, TRBD1 (6 bases). This CDR3 contains 13 residues. From germline, CDR1 is SQVTM and CDR2 ANQGSEA. V was clipped by 0 bases and J by 5 bases, with 10 bases between them. CDR3: CSVEDWQGETQYF. The CDR3 DNA reads as TGCAGCGTTGAAGATTGGCAGGGGGAGACCCAGTACTTC.

The rearrangement joins TRBV10-3 to TRBJ2-1, with TRBD1 identical over 10 bases. Germline V gene data show CDR1 as ENHRY and CDR2 as SYGVKD. J gave up 7 bases and V 4 bases, and 10 bases lay outside the gene matches. The CDR3 has 16 residues. CDR3 sequence (DNA): TGTGCCATCAGTGGCAACCCGGGACAGGGGCGAAATGAGCAGTTCTTC. Translation: CAISGNPGQGRNEQFF.

The chain combines TRBV7-9 with TRBJ1-1, with D maybe TRBD1 (5 bases). V dropped 5 bases and J dropped 4 bases, with 17 bases sitting between them. This CDR3 has 15 amino acids. Germline V gene sequence: CDR1 SEHNR, CDR2 FQNEAQ (reference sequence). CDR3 nucleotide sequence: TGTGCCAGCAGCCCCCCCTCGCGGGGGAGCACTGAAGCTTTCTTT. It yields the protein CASSPPSRGSTEAFF.

V usage is TRBV5-4 and J usage is TRBJ1-6; 9 bases agree with TRBD1. With V trimmed by 4 bases and J by 10 bases, 12 bases remained unmatched. The length of the CDR3 is 16 residues. Germline CDR1 reads SGHNT; CDR2 reads YYREEE (reference sequence). The CDR3: CASSPESGQGSSPLHF. The CDR3 coding sequence is TGTGCCAGCAGCCCCGAGTCAGGACAGGGGAGCTCACCCCTCCACTTT. Variable domain in full (rest from reference TRBV5-4 and TRBJ1-6): ETGVTQSPTHLIKTRGQQVTLRCSSQSGHNTVSWYQQALGQGPQFIFQYYREEENGRGNFPPRFSGLQFPNYSSELNVNALELDDSALYLCASSPESGQGSSPLHFGNGTRLTVT.

V gene TRBV25-1 combines with J gene TRBJ1-2; D is possibly TRBD1 (5 bases). The length of the CDR3 is 15 residues. Germline V lookup: CDR1 MGHDK, CDR2 SYGVNS. Trimming shortened V by 6 bases and J by 2 bases, and 16 bases separated the two germline ends. This chain's CDR3 is CASRRGDFGNYGYTF. The CDR3 DNA follows: TGTGCCAGCAGAAGAGGGGACTTTGGCAACTATGGCTACACCTTC.

This chain joins TRBV28 and TRBJ2-6; no definite D call. CDR3 length: 15 residues. Trimming cost V 5 bases and J 1 base, with 9 bases left between them. Germline-derived CDR1 and CDR2 are MDHEN and SYDVKM. CDR3 protein: CASSPGSSGANVLTF. DNA of the CDR3: TGTGCCAGCAGTCCCGGTTCATCTGGGGCCAACGTCCTGACTTTC.

The chain uses TRBV11-2 and TRBJ1-2; weak D call: TRBD1 (5 bases). CDR1 and CDR2 (germline): SGHAT, FQNNGV. Trimming took 0 bases from V and 4 from J, leaving 12 bases between them. There are 15 residues in the CDR3. The CDR3, as DNA: TGTGCCAGCAGCTTAGATTCAGGGCACTCCTATGGCTACACCTTC. Its translation: CASSLDSGHSYGYTF.

The gene calls are TRBV19 and TRBJ2-7, with TRBD2 matching 10 bases. CDR1 and CDR2 (germline): LNHDA, SQIVND (reference sequence). The CDR3 sequence is 14 residues long. V lost 3 bases, J lost 3 bases, and 2 bases stayed unmatched. This CDR3 is CASSITSGNYEQYF. CDR3 DNA: TGTGCCAGTAGTATCACTAGCGGGAACTACGAGCAGTACTTC.

The rearrangement uses TRBV30 and TRBJ2-3, with 12 bases matching TRBD2. This CDR3 is 14 amino acids long. V was pared by 4 bases and J by 7 bases, with 6 bases of the junction left unmatched. Per the germline V gene, CDR1 is GTSNPN and CDR2 is SVGIG (reference sequence). The CDR3 reads CAWTLAGGWNTQYF. Written as DNA, the CDR3 is TGTGCCTGGACTCTAGCGGGGGGGTGGAATACGCAGTATTTT.

The chain joins TRBV11-2 to TRBJ2-2; TRBD1 matches 7 bases. V gave up 4 bases and J gave up 5 bases; unmatched junction bases: 7. Germline V gene data show CDR1 as SGHAT and CDR2 as FQNNGV. This CDR3 is built from 15 residues. This CDR3 is CASSSNRGKTGELFF. The CDR3 region has the DNA TGTGCCAGCAGCTCGAACAGGGGAAAAACCGGGGAGCTGTTTTTT.

The chain is built from TRBV28 and TRBJ2-5; TRBD2 matches at 15 bases. The CDR3 has 16 residues. J lost 3 bases, V lost 4 bases, and 3 bases had no gene match. CDR1 is MDHEN, CDR2 SYDVKM, per germline. The CDR3 nucleotides are TGTGCCAGCAGTTCGGGACTAGCGGGAGGTGAAGAGACCCAGTACTTC. Encoded protein: CASSSGLAGGEETQYF.

The chain is built from TRBV7-2 and TRBJ1-5, with 9 bases aligning to TRBD1. After removal of 5 bases from V and 4 bases from J, the junction contained 3 bases not matched to a gene. From germline, CDR1 is SGHTA and CDR2 FQGNSA. CDR3 length: 14 residues. CDR3 in DNA: TGTGCCAGCAGCCAGGGACAGGGAAATCAGCCCCAGCATTTT. Translated: CASSQGQGNQPQHF.

This chain uses TRBV6-6 with TRBJ2-3; D is ambiguous. This CDR3 contains 13 residues. The germline V gene has CDR1 MNHNY and CDR2 SVGAGI (reference sequence). The V end lost 3 bases, the J end lost 1 base, and 5 bases lay between the germline ends. The chain's CDR3 is CASSYAGTDTQYF. The CDR3 DNA reads as TGTGCCAGCAGTTATGCAGGCACAGATACGCAGTATTTT.

The chain carries TRBV2 and TRBJ2-1, with D unclear. V lost 5 bases to trimming and J lost 0 bases, with 5 bases between them. Germline V gives CDR1 SNHLY, CDR2 FYNNEI. The CDR3 contains 13 residues. The CDR3 is CASSPSSYNEQFF. Here the CDR3 DNA reads TGTGCCAGCAGTCCGAGCTCCTACAATGAGCAGTTCTTC.

V usage is TRBV5-1 and J usage is TRBJ2-3; TRBD2 aligns across 8 bases. The CDR3 is 14 amino acids. Germline assignment: CDR1 SGHRS and CDR2 YFSETQ. Germline trimming cut 5 bases from V and 6 bases from J; bases unmatched to any gene: 8. CDR3 DNA: TGCGCCAGCAGATCCGGGGGGGCGGAGGATACGCAGTATTTT. Amino acid sequence: CASRSGGAEDTQYF.

This chain joins TRBV27 and TRBJ1-1; D is perhaps TRBD1 (5 bases). Per the germline V gene, CDR1 is MNHEY and CDR2 is SMNVEV (reference sequence). CDR3 length: 15 amino acids. Trimming cost V 0 bases and J 2 bases, with 10 bases left between them. The CDR3 here is CASSLSPQGNTEAFF. The CDR3 DNA sequence: TGTGCCAGCAGTTTATCACCCCAGGGTAACACTGAAGCTTTCTTT.

This chain uses TRBV5-8 with TRBJ1-5; 10 nucleotides agree with TRBD1. With V trimmed by 1 base and J by 0 bases, 4 bases remained unmatched. This CDR3 comprises 17 residues. Germline assignment: CDR1 SGHTS and CDR2 YDEGEE. CDR3 in amino acids: CASSLQDRGSSNQPQHF. The DNA of the CDR3 is TGTGCCAGCAGCTTGCAGGACAGGGGGAGTAGCAATCAGCCCCAGCATTTT.

The chain has TRBV7-9 and TRBJ2-6; the D gene is possibly TRBD1 (7 bases). This CDR3 comprises 18 residues. Trimming cost V 4 bases and J 1 base, with 17 bases left between them. Germline assignment: CDR1 SEHNR and CDR2 FQNEAQ (reference sequence). In nucleotides, the CDR3 is TGTGCCAGCAGCTCCGTGGGCAGGGGGAGGTCTGGGGCCAACGTCCTGACTTTC. Amino acid sequence: CASSSVGRGRSGANVLTF.

This clone was observed a handful of times. Other DNA sequences in the same sample also yield this CDR3. The chain employs TRBV28 and TRBJ2-7; D gene ambiguous. Germline CDR1 MDHEN, CDR2 SYDVKM. The V end was cut by 8 bases, the J end by 4 bases, with 9 bases between. The CDR3 sequence is 11 residues long. CDR3 nucleotides: TGTGCCAGCCGTAGATGGTACGAGCAGTACTTC. This codes for CASRRWYEQYF.

The rearrangement links TRBV4-2 to TRBJ2-2; 7 bases map to TRBD2. The CDR3 loop spans 17 amino acids. The V gene end was trimmed by 4 bases and the J gene end by 4 bases; junction bases not matched to a gene: 12. Germline loops: CDR1 LGHNA, CDR2 YNFKEQ. CDR3: CASSRTSGRGGTGELFF. The CDR3 region has the DNA TGTGCCAGCAGCCGAACCTCAGGGAGGGGTGGCACCGGGGAGCTGTTTTTT.

V is TRBV9 and J is TRBJ2-5, with 9 bases fitting TRBD1. With V trimmed by 0 bases and J by 4 bases, 4 bases remained unmatched. From germline, CDR1 is SGDLS and CDR2 YYNGEE. The CDR3 is made up of 15 amino acids. CDR3 DNA: TGTGCCAGCAGCGTAGCTGCGACAGGGGGAGAGACCCAGTACTTC. It yields the protein CASSVAATGGETQYF. Filled out from reference TRBV9 and TRBJ2-5, the complete variable domain reads DSGVTQTPKHLITATGQRVTLRCSPRSGDLSVYWYQQSLDQGLQFLIQYYNGEERAKGNILERFSAQQFPDLHSELNLSSLELGDSALYFCASSVAATGGETQYFGPGTRLLVL.